Presented here are 2 T cell receptor beta chains from one specimen sequenced in a study of graft-versus-host responses after intestinal transplantation. These TCRs' antigens remain unknown. The method was immunoSEQ multiplex PCR; TCRdb's version includes in-frame clones alone and lacks a portion of them. The sample yields about 35,000 clones, 93% seen once. This sample comprised unstimulated CD8+ T cells sorted from spleen or lymph node cells, obtained before transplant. These receptors all stem from a human donor who was the organ donor for an intestinal transplant.

This chain connects TRBV4-1 to TRBJ2-7, with 9 bases fitting TRBD1. Germline-derived CDR1 and CDR2 are MGHRA and YSYEKL. After removal of 1 base from V and 3 bases from J, the junction contained 4 bases not matched to a gene. CDR3 length equals 15 residues. CDR3 region: CASSQVRDRVYEQYF. DNA for the CDR3: TGCGCCAGCAGCCAAGTTAGGGACAGGGTCTACGAGCAGTACTTC.

V and J are TRBV13 and TRBJ2-7, with 10 bases that match TRBD2. Trimming at V came to 4 bases and at J to 2 bases, leaving 5 bases not matched to a gene. CDR3 length: 15 amino acids. Germline V lookup: CDR1 PRHDT, CDR2 FYEKMQ (reference sequence). CDR3 DNA: TGTGCCAGCAGCTCACGGACTAGCGGCACCTACGAGCAGTACTTC. Amino acids: CASSSRTSGTYEQYF.